What follows is one TCR beta chain and its context. Clones were sequenced by immunoSEQ multiplex PCR, and TCRdb holds only the in-frame ones, with some missing. The data hold approximately 120,000 clones, with 88% observed a single time. CDR1 and CDR2 (germline): MGHRA, YSYEKL. J was trimmed by 2 bases and V by 3 bases; bases with no gene match: 9. The CDR3 length is 16 residues. This entry comes from a study of blood T cell repertoires in COVID-19. Input material: peripheral blood. This chain joins TRBV4-1 and TRBJ1-2, with 7 bases aligning to TRBD1. This clonotype originated in a human donor in a cohort sampled during active COVID-19. This chain's CDR3 is CASSQGWDSSNYGYTF. The CDR3 DNA follows: TGCGCCAGCAGCCAGGGATGGGACAGCTCAAACTATGGCTACACCTTC.